This TCR beta chain was identified in a study of blood T cell repertoires in COVID-19. Turning to the study itself: Some COVID-19 samples were acute and others convalescent; all came from the United States, Italy and Spain. T cells, B-cell-depleted T cells, or PBMCs supplied cDNA or gDNA.

In this sample, this clone turned up a few times. CDR1 SEHNR and CDR2 FQNEAQ come from the germline V gene (reference sequence). This CDR3 is 16 amino acids long. Trimming removed 5 bases from V and 6 bases from J, with 21 bases in between. The protocol was immunoSEQ multiplex PCR, while the TCRdb copy is restricted to in-frame clones and leaves out a portion. The sample lists roughly 160,000 clones, roughly 85% seen once, with about 10% in the top ten. Sequencing was done on a sample of peripheral blood. The source is a woman older than 75 with active or convalescent COVID-19. V and J are TRBV7-9 and TRBJ2-3, with D perhaps matching TRBD2 (6 bases). The CDR3 sequence: CASSPGTSGGWDTQYF. For the CDR3, the DNA is TGTGCCAGCAGCCCCGGGACTTCTGGCGGGTGGGATACGCAGTATTTT.